The 6 T cell receptor beta chains presented below share a single source sample, sequenced in a study of CD8 T cells in Susac syndrome. Reverse transcription of about 0.5 to 1 ug RNA was carried out with random hexamers. TCRdb itself ran the immunoSEQ multiplex PCR reads through MiXCR, one entry per CDR3 protein. There are about 300,000 distinct CDR3 sequences in the sample; roughly 85% occur only once, and 0.21% lies in the top ten. The sample was CD8+ T cells from PBMCs. The receptors originated from a human donor with multiple sclerosis.

This sequence joins TRBV19 and TRBJ2-1; D ambiguous. V was clipped by 9 bases and J by 0 bases, with 15 bases between them. From germline, CDR1 is LNHDA and CDR2 SQIVND (reference sequence). The CDR3 has 15 residues. CDR3 nucleotides: TGTGCCAGCGGCCCCAGGCTTAGCTCCTACAATGAGCAGTTCTTC. Translation gives CASGPRLSSYNEQFF.

The rearrangement uses TRBV20-1 and TRBJ2-2; 9 bases fit TRBD1. From germline, CDR1 is DFQATT and CDR2 SNEGSKA (reference sequence). This CDR3 region has 15 residues. The trim removed 3 bases at V and 7 bases at J, leaving 9 bases unmatched. The CDR3 nucleotides read TGCAGTGCTAGCACCGGGACAGGGATGGGCGGGGAGCTGTTTTTT. It codes for CSASTGTGMGGELFF.

V is TRBV9 and J is TRBJ1-1, with D unresolved. CDR3 size: 16 residues. V was clipped by 3 bases and J by 3 bases, with 18 bases between them. CDR1 and CDR2 (germline): SGDLS, YYNGEE. Here the CDR3 reads CASSAGKGTVYTEAFF. The CDR3 coding sequence is TGTGCCAGCAGCGCGGGAAAGGGCACCGTGTACACTGAAGCTTTCTTT.

The chain combines TRBV9 with TRBJ2-1; 11 nucleotides agree with TRBD2. Germline V gene lookup returns CDR1 SGDLS and CDR2 YYNGEE. V shed 3 bases and J 7 bases; nucleotides not matched to a gene: 9. CDR3 length equals 16 residues. The CDR3 nucleotides are TGTGCCAGCAGCGGATTTAGCGGGAGGGCCGGTAATGAGCAGTTCTTC. As protein: CASSGFSGRAGNEQFF.

The rearrangement joins TRBV19 to TRBJ2-3; 9 bases match TRBD2. The CDR3 totals 17 residues. Trimming cost V 5 bases and J 5 bases; bases outside gene matches: 14. The germline V gene has CDR1 LNHDA and CDR2 SQIVND (reference sequence). The CDR3: CASSSFIAGEGGDTQYF. In nucleotides, the CDR3 is TGTGCCAGTAGTTCGTTCATAGCGGGAGAAGGGGGAGATACGCAGTATTTT. Full variable domain (outside the CDR3, taken from reference TRBV19 and TRBJ2-3): DGGITQSPKYLFRKEGQNVTLSCEQNLNHDAMYWYRQDPGQGLRLIYYSQIVNDFQKGDIAEGYSVSREKKESFPLTVTSAQKNPTAFYLCASSSFIAGEGGDTQYFGPGTRLTVL.

The chain has TRBV28 and TRBJ2-7; 9 bases align to TRBD2. Germline V gene data show CDR1 as MDHEN and CDR2 as SYDVKM. The V and J ends lost 6 bases and 5 bases, in that order; junction bases with no gene match: 11. The CDR3 is 15 residues long. CDR3 coding DNA: TGTGCCAGCAGGAAAGCGCGGGAGGGCCGGAACGAGCAGTACTTC. Protein: CASRKAREGRNEQYF.